The sequence of this T cell receptor beta chain was determined in a study of Ad26.COV2.S vaccination and SARS-CoV-2 variants. Study-level findings and limits: The analyses of TCR breadth and depth may have understated the size of total T cell responses. Vaccine recipients had higher spike-specific TCR breadth than placebo recipients.

This clone was recorded once. No antigen is known for it. This CDR3 has 15 amino acids. With 2 bases removed from V and 4 bases from J, the gap between germline ends came to 14 bases. Germline CDR1 reads SGHAT; CDR2 reads FQDESV (reference sequence). Treatment here: some 20 received Ad26.COV2.S at low or high dose, single or two shots; 5 received placebo; per-sample allocation not given. Day 63 after the first injection of vaccine or placebo was the sampling time. A Boston adult aged 18-55 years was the donor. The administered vaccine (an Ad26 vector) expressed Wuhan-strain SARS-CoV-2 spike. Using immunoSEQ multiplex PCR, the repertoire was profiled, and TCRdb retains in-frame clones only, with some absent. Of 300,000 to 350,000 clones listed, roughly nine tenths are singletons.

This receptor was obtained from a person aged 18-60 years who received the Ad26.COV2.S COVID-19 vaccine or a placebo. The sequenced sample was peripheral blood, obtained in a trial of Ad26.COV2.S vaccine versus placebo. The chain uses TRBV11-1 and TRBJ1-2; unclear D gene. CDR3 protein: CASSLSDRGSYGYTF. The CDR3 DNA follows: TGTGCCAGCAGCTTATCGGACCGGGGATCCTATGGCTACACCTTC. The full variable domain, in which reference TRBV11-1 and TRBJ1-2 provide the parts outside the CDR3, is EAEVAQSPRYKITEKSQAVAFWCDPISGHATLYWYRQILGQGPELLVQFQDESVVDDSQLPKDRFSAERLKGVDSTLKIQPAELGDSAMYLCASSLSDRGSYGYTFGSGTRLTVV.